The sequence of this TCR beta chain was determined in a study of blood T cell repertoires in COVID-19 (dated by TCRdb to 2018 to 2020). Background on the whole study: Collaborator samples came from the United States, Italy and Spain and covered acute and convalescent phases of COVID-19. The material from the prospective study consisted of cDNA or gDNA derived from T cells, B-cell-depleted T cells, or PBMCs. Nearly every sample came with metadata listing a de-identified subject ID, COVID-19 status, age in years and sex. Samples came from the ongoing ImmuneRACE study (first 160 participants) plus 1,254 subjects from 6 global collaborators. Where available, HLA class I and class II types were taken from metadata supplied by the sample provider and were not determined by assay-based typing. Subjects who had been exposed to COVID-19, were actively infected with it, or had recovered from it provided the deeply sampled blood TCRbeta repertoires that made up the dataset. The repertoires were made available in a free public database intended to serve as a resource for research on the immune response to SARS-CoV-2.

V is pruned by 3 bases and J by 1 base, leaving 6 bases of the junction without a gene match. The germline V gene provides CDR1 SGHRS and CDR2 YFSETQ. Spanning cysteine to phenylalanine, the CDR3 consists of 15 amino acids. Left in the record is the CDR3 DNA by itself, 45 bases read in frame from the first base. For this clone: Its antigen is still unknown. Base qualities are not at hand, and no much larger clone is one base apart.

The immunoSEQ Assay, a bias-controlled multiplex PCR, was used to amplify TCRbeta CDR3 regions from genomic DNA. The paper's data handling went like this. Nucleated cell counts per sample were estimated from amplification of reference gene primers within the assay. To quantify the absolute abundance of each unique TCRbeta CDR3 rearrangement, sequence reads were collapsed and filtered. Productive Simpson clonality was computed per sample as the square root of Simpson's diversity index over productive rearrangements. TCRdb mirrors the immuneACCESS table, restricted to in-frame sequences. Some clones are absent from its copies; in checked studies, under half trace to an unresolved V gene, and the reason for the others is unknown. V, J and clone size were drawn from that table, and D and trimming were deduced from the DNA. The sample has about 530,000 clones on record, 85% to 90% of them singletons. The leading ten clones occupy about 8% of the sample.

The paper's findings and limits, for the study overall: The amount of clinical and demographic metadata varied by source and participant and was provided uncurated.

In Seattle, one collaborating source enrolled patients while the infection was active and tracked those patients longitudinally over the course of disease. The collaborating institutions used their own protocols to collect whole blood in K2EDTA tubes. For TCRbeta analysis, collaborators shipped samples in one of three forms: frozen whole blood, isolated PBMCs, or DNA extracted from either of those sample types. This receptor was identified in a woman aged 50 to 60 with COVID-19, enrolled during active disease. The sequence links TRBV5-1 to TRBJ2-7; 8 of the junction bases match TRBD1. Sample: peripheral blood. For the CDR3, the sequence is CASSWSGQESYEQYF. At the DNA level, the sequence is TGCGCCAGCAGCTGGTCGGGACAGGAGTCCTACGAGCAGTACTTC. The variable domain in full, with residues beyond the CDR3 obtained from the reference TRBV5-1 and TRBJ2-7 genes, is KAGVTQTPRYLIKTRGQQVTLSCSPISGHRSVSWYQQTPGQGLQFLFEYFSETQRNKGNFPGRFSGRQFSNSRSEMNVSTLELGDSALYLCASSWSGQESYEQYFGPGTRLTVT.